This is a list of T cell receptor beta chains from one sample in a study of T cells in Graves' hyperthyroidism and ophthalmopathy. From the multiplex PCR reads, TCRdb called clonotypes with MiXCR, one entry per CDR3 protein. The table has 530,000 or so distinct CDR3 sequences, about 45% seen once; the top ten hold around 7.7%. Material: peripheral blood or thyroid tissue (not recorded which). The receptor source for this set is a woman aged 18 to 35 with Graves' hyperthyroidism. Both conserved end residues are part of each CDR3. The order of the fields is J gene, D gene, clone size, V gene, CDR3 DNA, CDR3 protein. A D gene is named only where the DNA matches it firmly. Expanded clones are given a class, and other clones once, few, many or no size at all.

TRBJ1-5 . . TRBV29-1 TGCAGCGTTAGTGGAGGGCGGAATCAGCCCCAGCATTTT CSVSGGRNQPQHF
TRBJ2-5 . . TRBV10-3 TGTGCCAGCAGTGAAGAGCGCAAGACCCAGTACTTC CASSEERKTQYF
TRBJ2-2 . many TRBV4-1 TGCGCCAGCAGCCCCCTTATCACCGGGGAGCTGTTTTTT CASSPLITGELFF
TRBJ2-7 TRBD1 many TRBV9 TGTGCCAGCAGCGTAGGCAGGGGGCCCTACGAGCAGTACTTC CASSVGRGPYEQYF
TRBJ2-7 . many TRBV7-9 TGTGCCAGCAGCTTGGTCGAGGGCCTCTTTGAAGAGCAGTACTTC CASSLVEGLFEEQYF
TRBJ2-7 . many TRBV7-9 TGTGCCAGCAGCAGTGGGGGCGGCTACGAGCAGTACTTC CASSSGGGYEQYF
TRBJ1-1 . once TRBV2 TGTGCCAGCATAGCAGGGCTAGTTTGGGCTGAAGCTTTCTTT CASIAGLVWAEAFF
TRBJ1-6 TRBD1 . TRBV20-1 TGCAGTGCTAGAGATCAGGGGACAGGGAGTTCACCCCTCCACTTT CSARDQGTGSSPLHF
TRBJ2-3 TRBD2 few TRBV7-8 TGTGCCAGCAGATTATCTAGCGGTCTAACAGATACGCAGTATTTT CASRLSSGLTDTQYF
TRBJ1-1 TRBD1 . TRBV29-1 TGCAGCAGCCTCGGGACAGGGGGCACCACTGAAGCTTTCTTT CSSLGTGGTTEAFF
TRBJ1-5 TRBD1 many TRBV20-1 TGCAGTGCTAGATCGGTGACAGGGGTTGGTCAGCCCCAGCATTTT CSARSVTGVGQPQHF
TRBJ1-4 . once TRBV12-3/TRBV12-4 TGTGCCAGCAGTCCCTTGGGAAAACTGTTTTTT CASSPLGKLFF
TRBJ1-2 . . TRBV24-1 TGTGCCACCAGTGAAGGGGGAGCTGCTAACTATGGCTACACCTTC CATSEGGAANYGYTF
TRBJ2-7 . few TRBV5-1 TGCGCCAGCAGCTTGGTGACTAGTTTAACGTCCTACGAGCAGTACTTC CASSLVTSLTSYEQYF
TRBJ1-3 . few TRBV5-6 TGTGCCAGCAGCTTGGGTTGGGAAAAATTCAGGCCCGGAAACACCATATATTTT CASSLGWEKFRPGNTIYF
TRBJ1-3 . many TRBV12-5 TGTGCTAGTGGTTTGGTACAGGGAAACACCATATATTTT CASGLVQGNTIYF
TRBJ1-4 . many TRBV2 TGTGCCAGCAGTCGGACAGATCTAACTAATGAAAAACTGTTTTTT CASSRTDLTNEKLFF